This is a list of T cell receptor beta chains from one sample in a study of blood T cell repertoires in COVID-19. Clones were sequenced by immunoSEQ multiplex PCR, and TCRdb holds only the in-frame ones, with some missing. The sample lists some 150,000 clones, roughly 80% occurring once. Sequencing was carried out using peripheral blood. These receptors came from a woman in her fifties or sixties with active or convalescent COVID-19. CDR3s include the opening cysteine and the closing phenylalanine or tryptophan. The order of the fields is J gene, V gene, D gene, clone size, CDR3 protein, CDR3 DNA. A D gene is named only where the DNA matches it firmly. Clone size is given for some rows only: seen once, a few or many times, or a class if the clone is expanded.

j_call: TRBJ2-7; v_call: TRBV30; d_call: .; clone_size: .; cdr3_aa: CAWEGLSYEQYF; cdr3_nt: TGTGCCTGGGAGGGACTCTCCTACGAGCAGTACTTC
j_call: TRBJ2-2; v_call: TRBV10-1; d_call: .; clone_size: .; cdr3_aa: CASRVPGVGELFF; cdr3_nt: TGCGCCAGCAGAGTACCGGGGGTCGGGGAGCTGTTTTTT
j_call: TRBJ1-1; v_call: TRBV19; d_call: TRBD1; clone_size: .; cdr3_aa: CASSNRGRTEAFF; cdr3_nt: TGTGCCAGTAGTAACAGGGGGCGAACTGAAGCTTTCTTT
j_call: TRBJ1-3; v_call: TRBV7-2; d_call: .; clone_size: .; cdr3_aa: CASSLVPDSGNTIYF; cdr3_nt: TGTGCCAGCAGCTTAGTTCCAGACTCTGGAAACACCATATATTTT
j_call: TRBJ2-1; v_call: TRBV5-1; d_call: TRBD1; clone_size: .; cdr3_aa: CASSLQGNVYNEQFF; cdr3_nt: TGCGCCAGCAGCTTACAGGGGAACGTCTACAATGAGCAGTTCTTC
j_call: TRBJ2-1; v_call: TRBV2; d_call: .; clone_size: .; cdr3_aa: CASSEARLDEQFF; cdr3_nt: TGTGCCAGCAGTGAAGCGAGGCTTGATGAGCAGTTCTTC
j_call: TRBJ2-5; v_call: TRBV6-5; d_call: .; clone_size: .; cdr3_aa: CASSYGGGGLETQYF; cdr3_nt: TGTGCCAGCAGTTACGGAGGGGGGGGGCTAGAGACCCAGTACTTC
j_call: TRBJ1-6; v_call: TRBV9; d_call: .; clone_size: .; cdr3_aa: CASSDRRGDNSPLHF; cdr3_nt: TGTGCCAGCAGCGATCGGCGAGGCGATAATTCACCCCTCCACTTT
j_call: TRBJ2-3; v_call: TRBV7-9; d_call: .; clone_size: .; cdr3_aa: CASSLGRTASTDTQYF; cdr3_nt: TGTGCCAGCAGCTTAGGGAGGACAGCTAGCACAGATACGCAGTATTTT
j_call: TRBJ2-5; v_call: TRBV7-2; d_call: .; clone_size: .; cdr3_aa: CASSLLLEAETQYF; cdr3_nt: TGTGCCAGCAGCTTATTACTGGAAGCGGAGACCCAGTACTTC
j_call: TRBJ1-5; v_call: TRBV6-5; d_call: .; clone_size: .; cdr3_aa: CASSYSREPHQPQHF; cdr3_nt: TGTGCCAGCAGTTACTCACGGGAGCCCCATCAGCCCCAGCATTTT
j_call: TRBJ1-1; v_call: TRBV9; d_call: .; clone_size: .; cdr3_aa: CASSGLGDTEAFF; cdr3_nt: TGTGCCAGCAGCGGCCTCGGGGACACTGAAGCTTTCTTT
j_call: TRBJ2-7; v_call: TRBV3-1/TRBV3-2; d_call: TRBD1; clone_size: .; cdr3_aa: CASSQDGSRGYEQYF; cdr3_nt: TGTGCCAGCAGCCAAGATGGGTCCAGGGGGTACGAGCAGTACTTC
j_call: TRBJ1-2; v_call: TRBV13; d_call: .; clone_size: .; cdr3_aa: CASSLGRGVYYGYTF; cdr3_nt: TGTGCCAGCAGCTTAGGGCGGGGGGTTTACTATGGCTACACCTTC
j_call: TRBJ2-2; v_call: TRBV11-1; d_call: .; clone_size: .; cdr3_aa: CASGPDWPYTGELFF; cdr3_nt: TGTGCCAGCGGCCCTGACTGGCCCTACACCGGGGAGCTGTTTTTT
j_call: TRBJ1-2; v_call: TRBV7-6; d_call: TRBD1; clone_size: .; cdr3_aa: CASSLRPGTGNYGYTF; cdr3_nt: TGTGCCAGCAGCTTACGTCCCGGGACAGGGAACTATGGCTACACCTTC
j_call: TRBJ1-1; v_call: TRBV7-9; d_call: .; clone_size: .; cdr3_aa: CASSLVGRGTEAFF; cdr3_nt: TGTGCCAGCAGCTTAGTGGGTCGCGGCACTGAAGCTTTCTTT
j_call: TRBJ2-5; v_call: TRBV29-1; d_call: .; clone_size: few; cdr3_aa: CSVMSGRETQYF; cdr3_nt: TGCAGCGTTATGTCAGGGCGAGAGACCCAGTACTTC
j_call: TRBJ2-5; v_call: TRBV9; d_call: .; clone_size: .; cdr3_aa: CASSVLGLQAETQYF; cdr3_nt: TGTGCCAGCAGCGTGCTGGGCCTCCAGGCGGAGACCCAGTACTTC
j_call: TRBJ1-2; v_call: TRBV5-1; d_call: .; clone_size: .; cdr3_aa: CASSLDGYGYTF; cdr3_nt: TGCGCCAGCAGCCTGGACGGCTATGGCTACACCTTC
j_call: TRBJ2-1; v_call: TRBV10-3; d_call: TRBD2; clone_size: few; cdr3_aa: CAISERSSGRGGEQFF; cdr3_nt: TGTGCCATCAGTGAGAGGTCTAGCGGGAGAGGAGGTGAGCAGTTCTTC
j_call: TRBJ2-2; v_call: TRBV5-6; d_call: TRBD1; clone_size: .; cdr3_aa: CASSLRQGSYTGELFF; cdr3_nt: TGTGCCAGCAGCTTGCGACAGGGGAGCTACACCGGGGAGCTGTTTTTT
j_call: TRBJ2-7; v_call: TRBV7-9; d_call: TRBD2; clone_size: .; cdr3_aa: CASSLALAGYEQYF; cdr3_nt: TGTGCCAGCAGCTTAGCGCTAGCGGGCTACGAGCAGTACTTC
j_call: TRBJ2-1; v_call: TRBV5-4; d_call: TRBD2; clone_size: medium-sized; cdr3_aa: CASSPIGTSELDEQFF; cdr3_nt: TGTGCCAGCAGCCCCATCGGGACTAGTGAGTTGGATGAGCAGTTCTTC
j_call: TRBJ1-5; v_call: TRBV19; d_call: .; clone_size: .; cdr3_aa: CASRRPEGGQPQHF; cdr3_nt: TGTGCCAGTAGGCGCCCGGAGGGTGGTCAGCCCCAGCATTTT
j_call: TRBJ2-5; v_call: TRBV7-2; d_call: TRBD1; clone_size: .; cdr3_aa: CASSPQGVSWTQYF; cdr3_nt: TGTGCCAGCAGCCCCCAGGGGGTTTCGTGGACCCAGTACTTC
j_call: TRBJ1-1; v_call: TRBV6-1; d_call: .; clone_size: .; cdr3_aa: CASSEARGTEAFF; cdr3_nt: TGTGCCAGCAGTGAAGCGAGAGGTACTGAAGCTTTCTTT
j_call: TRBJ1-4; v_call: TRBV30; d_call: TRBD1; clone_size: .; cdr3_aa: CAWTGQGNEKLFF; cdr3_nt: TGTGCCTGGACGGGACAGGGGAATGAAAAACTGTTTTTT
j_call: TRBJ2-3; v_call: TRBV5-1; d_call: .; clone_size: few; cdr3_aa: CASSATLLEGDTQYF; cdr3_nt: TGCGCCAGCAGCGCCACCCTCCTGGAGGGAGATACGCAGTATTTT
j_call: TRBJ2-5; v_call: TRBV28; d_call: TRBD2; clone_size: .; cdr3_aa: CASISSGARQETQYF; cdr3_nt: TGTGCCAGCATTTCTAGCGGAGCCCGCCAAGAGACCCAGTACTTC
j_call: TRBJ2-2; v_call: TRBV19; d_call: TRBD1; clone_size: .; cdr3_aa: CASNRQGAAGELFF; cdr3_nt: TGTGCCAGTAATCGACAGGGGGCCGCCGGGGAGCTGTTTTTT
j_call: TRBJ2-1; v_call: TRBV9; d_call: TRBD2; clone_size: .; cdr3_aa: CASSVDGGAYNEQFF; cdr3_nt: TGTGCCAGCAGCGTAGACGGGGGGGCTTACAATGAGCAGTTCTTC
j_call: TRBJ1-5; v_call: TRBV30; d_call: TRBD1; clone_size: .; cdr3_aa: CAWSTGTEGGQPQHF; cdr3_nt: TGTGCCTGGAGTACGGGGACAGAGGGTGGGCAGCCCCAGCATTTT
j_call: TRBJ1-1; v_call: TRBV20-1; d_call: .; clone_size: .; cdr3_aa: CSARQGLEAFF; cdr3_nt: TGCAGTGCTAGACAGGGGCTAGAAGCTTTCTTT
j_call: TRBJ2-2; v_call: TRBV9; d_call: .; clone_size: .; cdr3_aa: CASSVDRGELFF; cdr3_nt: TGTGCCAGCAGCGTCGACAGAGGAGAGCTGTTTTTT
j_call: TRBJ2-3; v_call: TRBV20-1; d_call: TRBD1; clone_size: .; cdr3_aa: CSASDPRQGFGDTQYF; cdr3_nt: TGCAGTGCTAGTGACCCAAGACAGGGGTTTGGAGATACGCAGTATTTT
j_call: TRBJ2-1; v_call: TRBV4-2; d_call: .; clone_size: .; cdr3_aa: CASSHQAYNEQFF; cdr3_nt: TGTGCCAGCAGCCACCAGGCCTACAATGAGCAGTTCTTC
j_call: TRBJ2-3; v_call: TRBV5-1; d_call: .; clone_size: .; cdr3_aa: CASARRDSSTDTQYF; cdr3_nt: TGCGCCAGCGCCAGGCGGGACTCAAGCACAGATACGCAGTATTTT
j_call: TRBJ1-2; v_call: TRBV11-2; d_call: .; clone_size: .; cdr3_aa: CASSLGWRGYTF; cdr3_nt: TGTGCCAGCAGCTTAGGTTGGAGGGGCTACACCTTC
j_call: TRBJ2-7; v_call: TRBV9; d_call: TRBD1; clone_size: .; cdr3_aa: CASSATRTGGQQYF; cdr3_nt: TGTGCCAGCAGCGCCACCCGGACAGGGGGCCAGCAGTACTTC